These 25 T cell receptor beta chains were sequenced from one sample in a study of beta chain features in type 1 diabetes. Every bit of the isolated RNA underwent reverse transcription, so sequencing read expressed TCRB transcripts. The assay was immunoSEQ multiplex PCR, and TCRdb's table has in-frame clones only and misses some. The sample has some 25,000 clones, 55% to 60% seen once. These receptors have no known antigen. Whole-study findings and limits: All four CD4+ subsets from Type 1 diabetes patients carried moderately but significantly shorter TCRB CDR3s.

Sequenced input: Tregs from blood. Receptors were obtained from a young woman with type 1 diabetes.

The chain couples TRBV5-5 to TRBJ1-1, with 9 bases that match TRBD1. The germline V gene encodes CDR1 SGHKS and CDR2 YYEKEE (reference sequence). CDR3 size: 16 residues. V lost 4 bases and J lost 6; bases outside the gene matches: 13. The chain's CDR3 is CASSAKQGAIIAEAFF. The CDR3 DNA sequence: TGTGCCAGCAGCGCGAAACAGGGGGCGATTATCGCTGAAGCTTTCTTT.

V usage is TRBV28 and J usage is TRBJ1-5; 9 nucleotides agree with TRBD1. The germline gives CDR1 MDHEN, CDR2 SYDVKM. Trimming cost V 3 bases and J 4 bases; bases outside gene matches: 1. There are 14 residues in the CDR3. The CDR3 nucleotides are TGTGCCAGCAGTTTGACAGGGGGGAATCAGCCCCAGCATTTT. Its translation: CASSLTGGNQPQHF.

The rearrangement links TRBV7-6 to TRBJ2-5, with D unresolved. Trimming stripped 3 bases from V and 2 bases from J, with 13 bases between. CDR1 is SGHVS, CDR2 FNYEAQ, per germline. The CDR3 consists of 15 residues. The CDR3 reads CASSFSAAKQETQYF. The DNA for the CDR3 is TGTGCCAGCAGCTTTTCCGCAGCGAAACAAGAGACCCAGTACTTC.

The chain employs TRBV6-5 and TRBJ1-1; D is possibly TRBD1 (6 bases). The CDR3 sequence is 12 residues long. V was shortened by 8 bases and J by 4 bases, with 11 bases between the two germline ends. Germline V lookup: CDR1 MNHEY, CDR2 SVGAGI. The CDR3 loop is CASETRGTEAFF. In DNA form, the CDR3 reads TGTGCCAGCGAGACCAGGGGCACTGAAGCTTTCTTT.

This clone was observed a handful of times. V usage is TRBV7-2 and J usage is TRBJ2-3; 7 bases are shared with TRBD1. Losses at the gene ends were 5 bases for V and 1 base for J; bases not matched to a gene: 3. CDR1 and CDR2 from the germline V gene are SGHTA and FQGNSA. The CDR3 contains 14 residues. CDR3 region: CASSPTGGTDTQYF. The CDR3 DNA follows: TGTGCCAGCAGCCCAACAGGGGGCACAGATACGCAGTATTTT.

V gene TRBV5-4 combines with J gene TRBJ1-1; tentative D call: TRBD1 (6 bases). The germline CDR1 and CDR2 sequences are SGHNT and YYREEE (reference sequence). V lost 2 bases, J lost 6 bases, and 11 bases lay in between. The CDR3 loop spans 13 amino acids. The CDR3 DNA sequence: TGTGCCAGCAGCTTCCGGGACAATCCTGAAGCTTTCTTT. Residues: CASSFRDNPEAFF.

CDR3 in amino acids: CASRGQGASTEAFF. In DNA form, the CDR3 reads TGCGCCAGTAGGGGGCAGGGGGCGAGCACTGAAGCTTTCTTT. V is TRBV4-1 and J is TRBJ1-1, with TRBD1 identical over 8 bases. Germline CDR1 and CDR2: MGHRA and YSYEKL. CDR3 size: 14 residues. J gave up 4 bases and V 9 bases, and 10 bases lay outside the gene matches.

The rearrangement uses TRBV5-8 and TRBJ1-2, with 12 nucleotides matching TRBD1. The CDR3 length is 17 residues. Trimming cost V 1 base and J 4 bases; bases outside gene matches: 8. Germline loops: CDR1 SGHTS, CDR2 YDEGEE. CDR3 nucleotides: TGTGCCAGCAGCTTGAGGGGGACAGGGGGCCTCGTCTATGGCTACACCTTC. This sequence encodes CASSLRGTGGLVYGYTF.

There are a few counts of this clone. The J gene is TRBJ2-7, the V gene TRBV15; 15 bases are shared with TRBD2. With 1 base clipped from V and 6 bases from J, the junction kept 10 bases outside the gene matches. Looked up from germline, CDR1 is LNHNV and CDR2 is YYDKDF (reference sequence). The CDR3 covers 18 residues. The CDR3 protein is CATSRVDFGGLAGGEQYF. The CDR3 DNA is TGTGCCACCAGCAGAGTTGACTTTGGGGGACTAGCGGGAGGCGAGCAGTACTTC.

The CDR3 region is CASTLTSGASQETQYF. CDR3 nucleotide sequence: TGTGCCAGCACCCTGACTAGTGGCGCTTCCCAAGAGACCCAGTACTTC. The chain has TRBV5-4 and TRBJ2-5; a weak D match, TRBD2 (6 bases). This CDR3 has 16 residues. Germline loops: CDR1 SGHNT, CDR2 YYREEE (reference sequence). The V end was cut by 6 bases, the J end by 1 base, with 19 bases between.

V and J are TRBV28 and TRBJ2-4; perhaps TRBD2 as D (6 bases). V was cut by 6 bases and J by 6 bases, with 15 bases left in between. CDR3 size: 14 residues. CDR1 is MDHEN, CDR2 SYDVKM, per germline. The CDR3 nucleotides read TGTGCCAGCAGGGGGAGTGGGGGGAGAAACATTCAGTACTTC. This gives the protein CASRGSGGRNIQYF.

This chain links TRBV7-9 with TRBJ2-1, with D perhaps TRBD1 (5 bases). V lost 1 base and J 8 bases, leaving 12 bases between the germline ends. From germline, CDR1 is SEHNR and CDR2 FQNEAQ (reference sequence). The CDR3 loop spans 14 amino acids. This chain's CDR3 is CASSLGRDRDEQFF. CDR3 sequence (DNA): TGTGCCAGCAGCTTAGGCAGGGATAGGGATGAGCAGTTCTTC.

The sample holds a few counts of this clone. The chain combines TRBV5-4 with TRBJ1-1; 7 bases match TRBD1. The V gene's germline CDR1 is SGHNT and CDR2 YYREEE (reference sequence). The trim removed 5 bases at V and 4 bases at J, leaving 5 bases unmatched. The CDR3 is 13 residues long. The CDR3 sequence is CASSHTGVTEAFF. CDR3 DNA sequence: TGTGCCAGCAGTCATACAGGGGTCACTGAAGCTTTCTTT. Full variable domain (remainder filled in from reference TRBV5-4 and TRBJ1-1): ETGVTQSPTHLIKTRGQQVTLRCSSQSGHNTVSWYQQALGQGPQFIFQYYREEENGRGNFPPRFSGLQFPNYSSELNVNALELDDSALYLCASSHTGVTEAFFGQGTRLTVV.

This clone was counted between two and nine times. The V gene is TRBV19, the J gene TRBJ1-2, with 7 bases lining up with TRBD1. V shed 6 bases and J 1 base; nucleotides not matched to a gene: 8. This CDR3 region has 15 residues. The germline gives CDR1 LNHDA, CDR2 SQIVND (reference sequence). CDR3 sequence: CASRRGQGNNYGYTF. CDR3 coding DNA: TGTGCCAGTAGGAGGGGGCAGGGTAATAACTATGGCTACACCTTC.

In its sample, this clone was seen once. The limits of the CDR3 on the DNA are not certain, so only TCRdb's listed CDR3 is given. V usage is TRBV10-3 and J usage is TRBJ2-2; no check of the table's D call, TRBD2, against the DNA was made. Per the germline V gene, CDR1 is ENHRY and CDR2 is SYGVKD. The CDR3 length equals 16 residues, ends included. This chain's CDR3 is CAIDRLAGGPPGSCFF.

This clone has more than one count but fewer than ten. This chain uses TRBV5-1 with TRBJ2-3; D call uncertain. Per germline, CDR1 SGHRS and CDR2 YFSETQ. The CDR3 runs to 13 residues. Trimming took 7 bases from V and 2 from J, leaving 11 bases between them. The CDR3 DNA sequence: TGCGCCAGCCCGCCCGGTCTCACAGATACGCAGTATTTT. Encoded protein: CASPPGLTDTQYF.

The V gene is TRBV19, the J gene TRBJ2-1, with 7 nucleotides matching TRBD1. This CDR3 spans 16 amino acids. Germline V gene lookup returns CDR1 LNHDA and CDR2 SQIVND (reference sequence). J lost 3 bases, V lost 2 bases, and 7 bases had no gene match. The CDR3 region has the DNA TGTGCCAGTAGTATAAGGACGGGACAGTACTACAATGAGCAGTTCTTC. Translated, it gives CASSIRTGQYYNEQFF.

In its sample, this clone was seen once. The rearrangement uses TRBV9 and TRBJ2-1; 11 nucleotides match TRBD2. The V and J ends lost 0 bases and 9 bases, in that order; junction bases with no gene match: 8. Germline-derived CDR1 and CDR2 are SGDLS and YYNGEE. The CDR3 runs 16 residues. The CDR3 DNA reads as TGTGCCAGCAGCGTAGCGCCGACTAGCGGGAAGGGTGAGCAGTTCTTC. Its protein is CASSVAPTSGKGEQFF.

V and J are TRBV7-1 and TRBJ2-7, with D hard to call. TRBV7-1 has ORF status, its function being uncertain. V was cut by 5 bases and J by 0 bases, with 14 bases left in between. The CDR3 spans 15 residues. CDR3 sequence reads: CASSLSIYGSYEQYF. CDR3 DNA sequence: TGTGCCAGCAGCCTAAGTATATACGGCTCCTACGAGCAGTACTTC.

There are a few counts of this clone. V usage is TRBV7-2 and J usage is TRBJ2-1, with D possibly TRBD1 on 6 matching bases. Trimming stripped 5 bases from V and 5 bases from J, with 13 bases between. The germline V gene has CDR1 SGHTA and CDR2 FQGNSA. This CDR3 spans 14 amino acids. CDR3 sequence: CASSTLGGDNEQFF. In DNA, the CDR3 is TGTGCCAGCAGCACCTTAGGGGGAGACAATGAGCAGTTCTTC.

Only a few counts were recorded for this clone. The V gene is TRBV7-8, the J gene TRBJ2-7; D may be TRBD1 (5 bases). The CDR3 is made up of 17 amino acids. The germline V gene encodes CDR1 SGHVS and CDR2 FQNEAQ. The V end was cut by 0 bases, the J end by 2 bases, with 17 bases between. The CDR3 is CASSLAIAGSFAYEQYV. The CDR3 coding sequence is TGTGCCAGCAGCTTAGCGATTGCAGGGTCGTTTGCCTACGAGCAGTACGTC.

The V and J genes are TRBV28 and TRBJ1-1; TRBD1 is a possible D gene (6 bases). The CDR3 extends over 15 amino acids. Germline V lookup: CDR1 MDHEN, CDR2 SYDVKM. V dropped 2 bases and J dropped 1 base, with 11 bases sitting between them. CDR3 region: CASSLLTGWNTEAFF. The DNA of the CDR3 is TGTGCCAGCAGTTTACTTACAGGGTGGAACACTGAAGCTTTCTTT.

This clone was found a few times. The rearrangement links TRBV6-5 to TRBJ2-7; D is perhaps TRBD2 (5 bases). CDR3 size: 12 residues. Per germline, CDR1 MNHEY and CDR2 SVGAGI. Trimming took off 5 bases at V and 5 bases at J, with 10 bases between the two ends. CDR3 bases: TGTGCCAGCAGTCCGCGGGTAAACGAGCAGTACGTC. It translates to CASSPRVNEQYV.

There are a few counts of this clone. The rearrangement links TRBV7-2 to TRBJ2-5; TRBD1 matches at 11 bases. The CDR3 is 15 amino acids. Germline-derived CDR1 and CDR2 are SGHTA and FQGNSA. Unmatched junction bases numbered 7, after V lost 5 bases and J lost 5 bases. The CDR3 DNA reads TGTGCCAGCAGCACCCGGACAGGGGGCCCGGAGACCCAGTACTTC. It codes for CASSTRTGGPETQYF. The full variable domain, in which reference TRBV7-2 and TRBJ2-5 provide the parts outside the CDR3, is GAGVSQSPSNKVTEKGKDVELRCDPISGHTALYWYRQSLGQGLEFLIYFQGNSAPDKSGLPSDRFSAERTGGSVSTLTIQRTQQEDSAVYLCASSTRTGGPETQYFGPGTRLLVL.

The genes are TRBV29-1 and TRBJ2-1; TRBD2 might be the D (5 bases). CDR1 and CDR2 from the germline V gene are SQVTM and ANQGSEA. V was cut by 3 bases and J by 8 bases, with 17 bases left in between. The CDR3 loop spans 14 amino acids. CDR3 in DNA: TGCAGCGTTGAGAAGCCTCCCGGAGGCTATGAGCAGTTCTTC. Translating gives CSVEKPPGGYEQFF.